This TCR beta chain was sequenced in a study of cytotoxic CD8 clonotypes in ibrutinib-treated CLL. Study as a whole: Partial response was seen in approximately 25 patients and complete response in 2; after median around 5.5 years, about 14 stayed remitted, around 12 progressed. Study conclusions and caveats: Clonality rose at ibrutinib response, held steady in sustained remission, and fell toward baseline at progression.

The protocol was immunoSEQ multiplex PCR, while the TCRdb copy is restricted to in-frame clones and leaves out a portion. Of tens of thousands of clones listed, 90% are singletons. Genomic DNA (roughly 2 micrograms) was obtained from cryopreserved PBMCs for construction of TCR beta libraries. V lost 0 bases and J 2 bases, leaving 8 bases between the germline ends. CDR1 is MGHRA and CDR2 is YSYEKL in the germline V gene. This CDR3 is 15 amino acids long. Details on this clone: What it binds is not known.

The input for sequencing was PBMCs, taken after 12 months of ibrutinib treatment. The TCR sequence derives from a human donor with chronic lymphocytic leukemia. The chain joins TRBV4-1 to TRBJ2-1; D is possibly TRBD1 (5 bases). CDR3 region: CASSQEEQAYNEQFF. DNA of the CDR3: TGCGCCAGCAGCCAAGAAGAACAGGCCTACAATGAGCAGTTCTTC.